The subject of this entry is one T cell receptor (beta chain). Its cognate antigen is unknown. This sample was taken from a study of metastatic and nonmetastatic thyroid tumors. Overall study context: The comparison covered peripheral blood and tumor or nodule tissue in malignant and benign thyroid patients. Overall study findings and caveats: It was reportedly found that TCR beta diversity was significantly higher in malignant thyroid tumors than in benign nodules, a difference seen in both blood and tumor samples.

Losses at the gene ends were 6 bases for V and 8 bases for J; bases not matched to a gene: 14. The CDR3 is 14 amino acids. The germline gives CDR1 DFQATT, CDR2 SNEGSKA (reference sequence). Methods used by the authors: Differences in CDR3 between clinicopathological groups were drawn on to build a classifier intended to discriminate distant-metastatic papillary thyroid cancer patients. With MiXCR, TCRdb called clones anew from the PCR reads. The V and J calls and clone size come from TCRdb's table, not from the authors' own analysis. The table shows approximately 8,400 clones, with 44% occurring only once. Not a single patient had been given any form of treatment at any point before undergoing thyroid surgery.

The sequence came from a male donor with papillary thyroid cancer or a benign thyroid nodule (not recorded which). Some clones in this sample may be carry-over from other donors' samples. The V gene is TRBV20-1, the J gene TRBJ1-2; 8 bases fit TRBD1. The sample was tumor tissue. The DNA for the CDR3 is TGCAGTGCCCGAAAGATTCAGGGGGCTGAAGGCTACACCTTC. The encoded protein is CSARKIQGAEGYTF.